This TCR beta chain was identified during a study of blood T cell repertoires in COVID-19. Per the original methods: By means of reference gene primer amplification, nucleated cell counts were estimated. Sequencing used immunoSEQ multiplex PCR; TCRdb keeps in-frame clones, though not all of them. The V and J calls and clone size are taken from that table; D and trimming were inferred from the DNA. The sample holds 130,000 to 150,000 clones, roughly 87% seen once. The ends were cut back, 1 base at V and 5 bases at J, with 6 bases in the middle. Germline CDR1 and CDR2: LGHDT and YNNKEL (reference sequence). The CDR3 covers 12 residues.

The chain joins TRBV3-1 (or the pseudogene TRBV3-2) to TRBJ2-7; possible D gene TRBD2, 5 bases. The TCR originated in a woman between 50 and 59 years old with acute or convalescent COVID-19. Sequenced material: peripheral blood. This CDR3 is CASSQAGDEQYF. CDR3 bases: TGTGCCAGCAGCCAAGCCGGGGACGAGCAGTACTTC.